Below are 2 T cell receptor beta chains sequenced from a single sample in a study of cytomegalovirus exposure and HLA in healthy donors. Produced via immunoSEQ multiplex PCR; TCRdb's table is partial and in-frame only. The sample yields about 330,000 clones, roughly 90% seen once. The sequenced sample was PBMCs. The receptors derive from a woman younger than 45 in good health and CMV-seropositive.

V usage is TRBV4-3 and J usage is TRBJ2-7; the D call may be TRBD1 or TRBD2 (5 bases each). Germline loops: CDR1 LGHNA, CDR2 YSLEER. This CDR3 has 16 residues. Trimming left V 0 bases short and J 0 bases short, with 12 bases between. CDR3 loop: CASSQDWDGLSYEQYF. The CDR3 DNA reads TGCGCCAGCAGCCAAGATTGGGACGGCCTCTCCTACGAGCAGTACTTC.

This clone is a singleton in its sample. The chain links TRBV28 to TRBJ1-2; 7 bases align to TRBD1. After removal of 6 bases from V and 1 base from J, the junction contained 8 bases not matched to a gene. CDR1 is MDHEN, CDR2 SYDVKM, per germline. The CDR3 runs 15 residues. The DNA of the CDR3 is TGTGCCAGCAGCCCCGGGACAGAGCATAACTATGGCTACACCTTC. Residues: CASSPGTEHNYGYTF.